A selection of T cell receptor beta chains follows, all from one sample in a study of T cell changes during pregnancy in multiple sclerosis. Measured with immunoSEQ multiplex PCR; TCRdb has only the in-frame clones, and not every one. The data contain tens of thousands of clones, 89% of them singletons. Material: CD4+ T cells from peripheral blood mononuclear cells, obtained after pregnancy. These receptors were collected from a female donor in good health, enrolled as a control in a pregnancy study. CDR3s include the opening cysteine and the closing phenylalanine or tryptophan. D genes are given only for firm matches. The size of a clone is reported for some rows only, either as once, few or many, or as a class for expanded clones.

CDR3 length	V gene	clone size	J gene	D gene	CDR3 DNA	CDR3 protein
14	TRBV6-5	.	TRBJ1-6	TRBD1	TGTGCCAGCAGCCAGGACAGGGTTACTTCACCCCTCCACTTT	CASSQDRVTSPLHF
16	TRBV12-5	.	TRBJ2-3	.	TGTGCTAGTGGTTTATGGGGGGACCTGGTTGGAGATACGCAGTATTTT	CASGLWGDLVGDTQYF
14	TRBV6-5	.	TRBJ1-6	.	TGTGCCAGCAGCGACGCGGCAGATAATTCACCCCTCCACTTT	CASSDAADNSPLHF
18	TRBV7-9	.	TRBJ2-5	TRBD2	TGTGCCAGCAGCTGGGGGGGTTGGGTTGAGCATGCCCAAGAGACCCAGTACTTC	CASSWGGWVEHAQETQYF
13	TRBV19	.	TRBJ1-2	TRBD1	TGTGCCAGTAGCCCGACAGGGGGCTATGGCTACACCTTC	CASSPTGGYGYTF
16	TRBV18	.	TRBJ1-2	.	TGTGCCAGCTCACCCTCCGACAGGTTAGCTAACTATGGCTACACCTTC	CASSPSDRLANYGYTF
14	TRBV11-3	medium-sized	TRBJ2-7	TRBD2	TGTGCCAGCAGCCCGACTAGCGGGAGTAACGAGCAGTACTTC	CASSPTSGSNEQYF
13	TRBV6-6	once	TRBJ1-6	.	TGTGCCAGCAGGGTGGACAGCAATTCACCCCTCCACTTT	CASRVDSNSPLHF
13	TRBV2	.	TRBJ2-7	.	TGTGCCAGCAGCGGGATGATGGACTACGAGCAGTACTTC	CASSGMMDYEQYF
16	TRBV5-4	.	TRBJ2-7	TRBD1	TGTGCCAGCAGCCGCCCGGGACAGGGGGAGGAGTACGAGCAGTACTTC	CASSRPGQGEEYEQYF
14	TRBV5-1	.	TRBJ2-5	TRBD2	TGCGCCAGCAGCTGGACCGGGACTAGAGAGACCCAGTACTTC	CASSWTGTRETQYF
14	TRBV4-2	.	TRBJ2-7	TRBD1	TGTGCCAGCAGCCAAACGGACAGGGGCTACGAGCAGTACTTC	CASSQTDRGYEQYF
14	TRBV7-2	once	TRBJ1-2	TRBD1	TGTGCCAGCAGCTTTGGGACAGGGCGGTATGGCTACACCTTC	CASSFGTGRYGYTF
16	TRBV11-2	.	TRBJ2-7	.	TGTGCCAGCAGCTCCCAATTAGGCAGGATGAACTACGAGCAGTACTTC	CASSSQLGRMNYEQYF
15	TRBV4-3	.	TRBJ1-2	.	TGCGCCAGCAGCCCGTTCCTGGCAGGTAACTATGGCTACACCTTC	CASSPFLAGNYGYTF
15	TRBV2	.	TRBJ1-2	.	TGTGCCAGCAGTGAAACCCGGGGAGGCCACTATGGCTACACCTTC	CASSETRGGHYGYTF
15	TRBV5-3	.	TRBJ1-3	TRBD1	TGTGCCAGAAGGAGTGACAGGGGGTACGGAAACACCATATATTTT	CARRSDRGYGNTIYF
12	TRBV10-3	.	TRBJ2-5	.	TGTGCCATCAGTGAGAGACTAGAGACCCAGTACTTC	CAISERLETQYF